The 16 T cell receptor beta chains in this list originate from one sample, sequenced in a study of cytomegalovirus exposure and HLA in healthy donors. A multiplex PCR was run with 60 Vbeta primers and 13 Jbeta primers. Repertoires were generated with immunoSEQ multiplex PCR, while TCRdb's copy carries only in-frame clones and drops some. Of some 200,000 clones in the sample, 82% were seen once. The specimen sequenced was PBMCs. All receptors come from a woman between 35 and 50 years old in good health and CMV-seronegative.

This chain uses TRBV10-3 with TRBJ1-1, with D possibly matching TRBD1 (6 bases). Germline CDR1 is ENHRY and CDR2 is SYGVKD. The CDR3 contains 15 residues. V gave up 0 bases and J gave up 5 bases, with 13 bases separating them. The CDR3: CAISESRGAKTEAFF. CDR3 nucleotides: TGTGCCATCAGTGAGTCTCGGGGGGCGAAAACTGAAGCTTTCTTT.

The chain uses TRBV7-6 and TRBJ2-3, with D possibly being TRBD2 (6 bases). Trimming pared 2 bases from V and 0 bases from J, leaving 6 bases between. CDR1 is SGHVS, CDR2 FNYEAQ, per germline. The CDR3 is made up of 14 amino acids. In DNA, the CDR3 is TGTGCCAGCAGCTTAAGCGGGAGCACAGATACGCAGTATTTT. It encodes CASSLSGSTDTQYF. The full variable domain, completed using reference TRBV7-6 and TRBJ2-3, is GAGVSQSPRYKVTKRGQDVALRCDPISGHVSLYWYRQALGQGPEFLTYFNYEAQQDKSGLPNDRFSAERPEGSISTLTIQRTEQRDSAMYRCASSLSGSTDTQYFGPGTRLTVL.

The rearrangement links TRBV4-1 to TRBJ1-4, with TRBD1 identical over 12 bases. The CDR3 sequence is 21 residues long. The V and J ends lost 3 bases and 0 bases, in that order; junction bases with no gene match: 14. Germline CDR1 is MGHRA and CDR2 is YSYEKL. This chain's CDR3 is CASSHRLYGTGGSPTNEKLFF. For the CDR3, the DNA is TGCGCCAGCAGCCACCGTCTGTACGGGACAGGGGGCTCCCCAACTAATGAAAAACTGTTTTTT.

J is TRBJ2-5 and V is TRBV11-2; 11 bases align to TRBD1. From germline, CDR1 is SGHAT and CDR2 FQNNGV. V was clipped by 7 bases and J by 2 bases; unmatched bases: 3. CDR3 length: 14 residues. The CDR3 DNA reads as TGTGCCAGCACGAGGGACAGGGGGCAAGAGACCCAGTACTTC. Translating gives CASTRDRGQETQYF.

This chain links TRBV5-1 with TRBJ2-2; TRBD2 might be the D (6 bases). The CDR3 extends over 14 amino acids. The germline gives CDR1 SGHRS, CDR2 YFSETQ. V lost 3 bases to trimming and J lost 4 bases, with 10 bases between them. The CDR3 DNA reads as TGCGCCAGCAGCTCCGGGAGTGGCACCGGGGAGCTGTTTTTT. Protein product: CASSSGSGTGELFF.

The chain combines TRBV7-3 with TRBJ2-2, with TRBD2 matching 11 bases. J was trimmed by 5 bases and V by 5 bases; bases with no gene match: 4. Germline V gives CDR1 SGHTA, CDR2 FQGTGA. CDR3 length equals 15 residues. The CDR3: CASSPGTSGTGELFF. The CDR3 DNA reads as TGTGCCAGCAGCCCCGGGACTAGCGGAACCGGGGAGCTGTTTTTT.

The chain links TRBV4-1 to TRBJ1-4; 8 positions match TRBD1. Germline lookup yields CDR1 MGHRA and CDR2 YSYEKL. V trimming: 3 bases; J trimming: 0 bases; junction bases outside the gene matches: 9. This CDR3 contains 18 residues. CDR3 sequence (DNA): TGCGCCAGCAGCCAGTGGACAGGGCTCAGAGCAACTAATGAAAAACTGTTTTTT. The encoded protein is CASSQWTGLRATNEKLFF.

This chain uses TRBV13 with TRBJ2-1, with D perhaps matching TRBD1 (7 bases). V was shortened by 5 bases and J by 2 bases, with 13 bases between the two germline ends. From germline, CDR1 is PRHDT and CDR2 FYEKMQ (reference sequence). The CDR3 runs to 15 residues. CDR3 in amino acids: CASSRQGGTYNEQFF. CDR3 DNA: TGTGCCAGCAGCCGACAGGGAGGCACCTACAATGAGCAGTTCTTC.

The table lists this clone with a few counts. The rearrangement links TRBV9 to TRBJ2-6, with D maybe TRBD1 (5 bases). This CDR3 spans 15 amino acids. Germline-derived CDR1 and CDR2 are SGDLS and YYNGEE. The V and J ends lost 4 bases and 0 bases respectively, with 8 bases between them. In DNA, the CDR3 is TGTGCCAGCAGCCCGACAGTCTCTGGGGCCAACGTCCTGACTTTC. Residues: CASSPTVSGANVLTF.

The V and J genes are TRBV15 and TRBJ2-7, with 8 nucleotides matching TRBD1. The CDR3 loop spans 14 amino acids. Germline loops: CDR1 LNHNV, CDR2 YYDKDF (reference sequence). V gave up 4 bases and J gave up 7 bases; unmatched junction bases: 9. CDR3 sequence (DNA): TGTGCCACCAGCAAGACGACAGGGGATCGGGAGCAGTACTTC. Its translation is CATSKTTGDREQYF.

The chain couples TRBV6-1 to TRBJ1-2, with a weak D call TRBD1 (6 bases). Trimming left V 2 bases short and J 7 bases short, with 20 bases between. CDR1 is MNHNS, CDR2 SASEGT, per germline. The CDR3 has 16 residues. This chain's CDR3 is CASSEQPLGGAGGYTF. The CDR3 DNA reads TGTGCCAGCAGTGAACAACCACTTGGGGGGGCGGGTGGCTACACCTTC.

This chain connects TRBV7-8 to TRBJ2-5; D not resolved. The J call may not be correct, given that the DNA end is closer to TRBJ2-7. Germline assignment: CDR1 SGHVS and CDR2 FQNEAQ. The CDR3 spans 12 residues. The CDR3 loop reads CASSRGSYEQYF. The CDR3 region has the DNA TGTGCCAGCAGCCGCGGCTCCTACGAGCAGTACTTC.

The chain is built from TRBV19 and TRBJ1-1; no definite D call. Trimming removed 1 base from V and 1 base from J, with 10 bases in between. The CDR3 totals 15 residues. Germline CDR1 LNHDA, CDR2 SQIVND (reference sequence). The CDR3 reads CASSIGAGRNTEAFF. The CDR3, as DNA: TGTGCCAGTAGTATAGGGGCTGGGAGGAACACTGAAGCTTTCTTT.

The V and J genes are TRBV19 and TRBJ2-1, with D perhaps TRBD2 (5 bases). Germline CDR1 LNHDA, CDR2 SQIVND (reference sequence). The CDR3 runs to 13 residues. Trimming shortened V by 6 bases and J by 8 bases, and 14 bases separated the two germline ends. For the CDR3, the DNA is TGTGCCAGTAGCCCGGGCGGGCTCGATGAGCAGTTCTTC. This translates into CASSPGGLDEQFF.

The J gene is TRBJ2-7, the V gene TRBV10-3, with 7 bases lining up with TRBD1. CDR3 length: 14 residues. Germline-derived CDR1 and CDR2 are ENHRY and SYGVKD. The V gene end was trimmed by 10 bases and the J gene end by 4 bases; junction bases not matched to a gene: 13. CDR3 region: CATSGTADEYEQYF. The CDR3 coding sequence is TGTGCCACATCCGGGACAGCCGACGAGTACGAGCAGTACTTC.

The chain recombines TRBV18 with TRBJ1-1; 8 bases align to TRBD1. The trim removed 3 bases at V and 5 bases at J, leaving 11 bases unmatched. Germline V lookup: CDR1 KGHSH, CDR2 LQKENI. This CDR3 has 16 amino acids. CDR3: CASSPPAGGFRTEAFF. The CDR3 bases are TGTGCCAGCTCACCCCCGGCAGGGGGCTTTCGGACTGAAGCTTTCTTT.